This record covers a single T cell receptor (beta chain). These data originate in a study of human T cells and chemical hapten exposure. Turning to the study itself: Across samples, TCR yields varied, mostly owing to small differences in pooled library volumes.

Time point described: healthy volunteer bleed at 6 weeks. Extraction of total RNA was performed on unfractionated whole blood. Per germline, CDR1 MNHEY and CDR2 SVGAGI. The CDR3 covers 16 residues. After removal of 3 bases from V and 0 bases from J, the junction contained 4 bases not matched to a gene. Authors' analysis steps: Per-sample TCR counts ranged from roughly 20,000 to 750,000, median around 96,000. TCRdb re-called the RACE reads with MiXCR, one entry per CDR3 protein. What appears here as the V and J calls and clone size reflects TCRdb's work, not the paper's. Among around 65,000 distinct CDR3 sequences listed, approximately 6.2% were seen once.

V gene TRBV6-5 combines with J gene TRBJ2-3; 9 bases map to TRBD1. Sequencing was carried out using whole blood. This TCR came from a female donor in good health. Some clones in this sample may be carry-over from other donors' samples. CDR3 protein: CASSYYRGRSTDTQYF. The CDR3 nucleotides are TGTGCCAGCAGTTATTACAGGGGGCGCAGCACAGATACGCAGTATTTT.